This is a list of T cell receptor beta chains from one sample in a study of graft-versus-host responses after intestinal transplantation. These TCRs are of unknown antigen specificity. Produced via immunoSEQ multiplex PCR; TCRdb's table is partial and in-frame only. The table lists 96,000 or so clones, 92% of them singletons. The source was unstimulated CD4+ T cells sorted from spleen or lymph node cells, collected before intestinal transplant. The receptors shown here come from a human donor who received an intestinal transplant. CDR3s include the opening cysteine and the closing phenylalanine or tryptophan. Fields, in order: CDR3 length, V gene, J gene, clone size, D gene, CDR3 DNA, CDR3 protein. A D gene is named only where the DNA matches it firmly. Clone sizes are given selectively: once, few, many, or a class where the clone is expanded.

cdr3_length: 14
v_call: TRBV5-1
j_call: TRBJ1-2
clone_size: -
d_call: -
cdr3_nt: TGCGCCAGCAGCTTGGAACAAGCTAACTATGGCTACACCTTC
cdr3_aa: CASSLEQANYGYTF

cdr3_length: 15
v_call: TRBV5-5
j_call: TRBJ2-7
clone_size: once
d_call: TRBD1
cdr3_nt: TGTGCCAGCAGCCTGACAGGGACCCCTTCCTACGAGCAGTACTTC
cdr3_aa: CASSLTGTPSYEQYF

cdr3_length: 15
v_call: TRBV15
j_call: TRBJ1-2
clone_size: -
d_call: TRBD1
cdr3_nt: TGTGCCACCAGCAGAGATCCGGCAGGGGGCTATGGCTACACCTTC
cdr3_aa: CATSRDPAGGYGYTF

cdr3_length: 15
v_call: TRBV7-9
j_call: TRBJ2-2
clone_size: -
d_call: -
cdr3_nt: TGTGCCAGCAGCTCCTCCTTGACTAGCACCGGGGAGCTGTTTTTT
cdr3_aa: CASSSSLTSTGELFF

cdr3_length: 19
v_call: TRBV4-2
j_call: TRBJ1-2
clone_size: -
d_call: -
cdr3_nt: TGTGCCAGCAGCCAAGAGATTTTTAGAAGGACAGCCCCAAACTATGGCTACACCTTC
cdr3_aa: CASSQEIFRRTAPNYGYTF

cdr3_length: 18
v_call: TRBV6-1
j_call: TRBJ1-2
clone_size: once
d_call: -
cdr3_nt: TGTGCCAGCAGTGAAGGACGTGCGGGGCGCCGGATGTCTTATGGCTACACCTTC
cdr3_aa: CASSEGRAGRRMSYGYTF

cdr3_length: 19
v_call: TRBV15
j_call: TRBJ2-1
clone_size: -
d_call: TRBD2
cdr3_nt: TGTGCCACCAGCAGAGATAGGGCTAGCGGGTCCAGCTCCTACAATGAGCAGTTCTTC
cdr3_aa: CATSRDRASGSSSYNEQFF

cdr3_length: 16
v_call: TRBV7-2
j_call: TRBJ1-1
clone_size: -
d_call: -
cdr3_nt: TGTGCCAGCAGCCTCTCTGTGGGGGACATGAACACTGAAGCTTTCTTT
cdr3_aa: CASSLSVGDMNTEAFF

cdr3_length: 13
v_call: TRBV21-1
j_call: TRBJ1-6
clone_size: -
d_call: -
cdr3_nt: TGTGCCAGCGGGGGACAGGGGACTTCACCCCTCCACTTT
cdr3_aa: CASGGQGTSPLHF

cdr3_length: 13
v_call: TRBV6-5
j_call: TRBJ1-1
clone_size: -
d_call: -
cdr3_nt: TGTGCCAGCAGCGGACAGATGAACACTGAAGCTTTCTTT
cdr3_aa: CASSGQMNTEAFF

cdr3_length: 14
v_call: TRBV28
j_call: TRBJ2-1
clone_size: -
d_call: -
cdr3_nt: TGTGCCAGCAGTCTAGGGGGCTCCTACAATGAGCAGTTCTTC
cdr3_aa: CASSLGGSYNEQFF

cdr3_length: 17
v_call: TRBV18
j_call: TRBJ2-2
clone_size: -
d_call: TRBD2
cdr3_nt: TGTGCCAGCTCACCACCGGGAGCGGGGGCCGGCACCGGGGAGCTGTTTTTT
cdr3_aa: CASSPPGAGAGTGELFF

cdr3_length: 11
v_call: TRBV10-3
j_call: TRBJ2-7
clone_size: -
d_call: TRBD2
cdr3_nt: TGTGCCATCAGTGGGACTAGCGAGCAGTACTTC
cdr3_aa: CAISGTSEQYF

cdr3_length: 12
v_call: TRBV15
j_call: TRBJ1-2
clone_size: -
d_call: -
cdr3_nt: TGTGCCACCAGCAGAGACAGCTATGGCTACACCTTC
cdr3_aa: CATSRDSYGYTF

cdr3_length: 13
v_call: TRBV7-9
j_call: TRBJ1-2
clone_size: -
d_call: -
cdr3_nt: TGTGCCAGCAGCCCGGGACAAAACTATGGCTACACCTTC
cdr3_aa: CASSPGQNYGYTF

cdr3_length: 15
v_call: TRBV27
j_call: TRBJ2-7
clone_size: -
d_call: -
cdr3_nt: TGTGCCAGCAGTTTATCGAGGGCGGGGGCGGGCGAGCAGTACTTC
cdr3_aa: CASSLSRAGAGEQYF

cdr3_length: 15
v_call: TRBV28
j_call: TRBJ2-7
clone_size: -
d_call: TRBD2
cdr3_nt: TGTGCCAGCACCGGGCGACTAGCGAATACCTACGAGCAGTACTTC
cdr3_aa: CASTGRLANTYEQYF

cdr3_length: 13
v_call: TRBV6-1
j_call: TRBJ1-1
clone_size: -
d_call: TRBD1
cdr3_nt: TGTGCCACCACTAGAGGACAGGTCACTGAAGCTTTCTTT
cdr3_aa: CATTRGQVTEAFF

cdr3_length: 17
v_call: TRBV27
j_call: TRBJ2-5
clone_size: -
d_call: TRBD2
cdr3_nt: TGTGCCGCAGACCCTCACCGTTGGACTAGTGGCCAAGAGACCCAGTACTTC
cdr3_aa: CAADPHRWTSGQETQYF

cdr3_length: 15
v_call: TRBV7-2
j_call: TRBJ1-2
clone_size: once
d_call: -
cdr3_nt: TGTGCCAGCATCGTTTGGGGGCAGGGGCCCTATGGCTACACCTTC
cdr3_aa: CASIVWGQGPYGYTF

cdr3_length: 12
v_call: TRBV19
j_call: TRBJ1-1
clone_size: -
d_call: -
cdr3_nt: TGTGCCAGTAGTATCGCGGGGACTGAAGCTTTCTTT
cdr3_aa: CASSIAGTEAFF

cdr3_length: 15
v_call: TRBV27
j_call: TRBJ2-7
clone_size: -
d_call: TRBD2
cdr3_nt: TGTGCCAGCGCCAGCGGGGCGGGAAGGGGTGACGAGCAGTACTTC
cdr3_aa: CASASGAGRGDEQYF

cdr3_length: 15
v_call: TRBV9
j_call: TRBJ2-1
clone_size: -
d_call: -
cdr3_nt: TGTGCCAGCAGCGTAGACGTCTCGGTATACAATGAGCAGTTCTTC
cdr3_aa: CASSVDVSVYNEQFF

cdr3_length: 16
v_call: TRBV5-1
j_call: TRBJ2-2
clone_size: -
d_call: TRBD2
cdr3_nt: TGCGCCAGCAGCCACACTAGCGGTAGGAACACCGGGGAGCTGTTTTTT
cdr3_aa: CASSHTSGRNTGELFF

cdr3_length: 20
v_call: TRBV19
j_call: TRBJ2-3
clone_size: once
d_call: TRBD2
cdr3_nt: TGTGCCAGTAGTACCCGTGGACTAGCGGGAGGGGGAACTAGCACAGATACGCAGTATTTT
cdr3_aa: CASSTRGLAGGGTSTDTQYF

cdr3_length: 15
v_call: TRBV12-5
j_call: TRBJ2-6
clone_size: -
d_call: -
cdr3_nt: TGTGCTAGTGGTTTCGGGAATCCTGGGGCCAACGTCCTGACTTTC
cdr3_aa: CASGFGNPGANVLTF

cdr3_length: 16
v_call: TRBV19
j_call: TRBJ2-7
clone_size: -
d_call: TRBD1
cdr3_nt: TGTGCCAGTAGTAGAGGTACAGGGGGTCCTTTCTACGAGCAGTACTTC
cdr3_aa: CASSRGTGGPFYEQYF

cdr3_length: 15
v_call: TRBV7-2
j_call: TRBJ2-2
clone_size: -
d_call: TRBD1
cdr3_nt: TGTGCCAGCAGCGGACAGGGGGCTAATACCGGGGAGCTGTTTTTT
cdr3_aa: CASSGQGANTGELFF

cdr3_length: 13
v_call: TRBV19
j_call: TRBJ1-1
clone_size: -
d_call: TRBD1
cdr3_nt: TGTGCCAGTAGTATGGGACAGGGCCCTGAAGCTTTCTTT
cdr3_aa: CASSMGQGPEAFF

cdr3_length: 12
v_call: TRBV11-3
j_call: TRBJ2-7
clone_size: -
d_call: TRBD1
cdr3_nt: TGTGCCAGCAGCTTAGTGGTTGGACAGGCCTACTTC
cdr3_aa: CASSLVVGQAYF

cdr3_length: 15
v_call: TRBV28
j_call: TRBJ2-1
clone_size: -
d_call: TRBD2
cdr3_nt: TGTGCCAGCAGTCGCACCGGGACTAACTACAATGAGCAGTTCTTC
cdr3_aa: CASSRTGTNYNEQFF

cdr3_length: 18
v_call: TRBV27
j_call: TRBJ2-5
clone_size: -
d_call: TRBD2
cdr3_nt: TGTGCCAGCAGTCCACGGACTAGCGGGGGGTTGTACCAAGAGACCCAGTACTTC
cdr3_aa: CASSPRTSGGLYQETQYF

cdr3_length: 14
v_call: TRBV28
j_call: TRBJ1-3
clone_size: -
d_call: -
cdr3_nt: TGTGCCAGCAGAGCCCGACAGAGTCTAAACACCATATATTTT
cdr3_aa: CASRARQSLNTIYF

cdr3_length: 15
v_call: TRBV7-7
j_call: TRBJ2-5
clone_size: -
d_call: TRBD1
cdr3_nt: TGTGCCAGCAGCTTGGGGACAGCCCCCGGGGAGACCCAGTACTTC
cdr3_aa: CASSLGTAPGETQYF

cdr3_length: 12
v_call: TRBV11-3
j_call: TRBJ2-2
clone_size: -
d_call: -
cdr3_nt: TGTGCCAGCAGCCCAAACACCGGGGAGCTGTTTTTT
cdr3_aa: CASSPNTGELFF

cdr3_length: 16
v_call: TRBV11-2
j_call: TRBJ2-1
clone_size: -
d_call: -
cdr3_nt: TGTGCCAGCAGCTTATCTCCGGGGCAGGGGGGCAATGAGCAGTTCTTC
cdr3_aa: CASSLSPGQGGNEQFF

cdr3_length: 15
v_call: TRBV5-6
j_call: TRBJ2-5
clone_size: -
d_call: -
cdr3_nt: TGTGCCAGCAGTTCCACAGGGTATGGAACAGAGACCCAGTACTTC
cdr3_aa: CASSSTGYGTETQYF

cdr3_length: 17
v_call: TRBV28
j_call: TRBJ1-2
clone_size: -
d_call: TRBD1
cdr3_nt: TGTGCCAGCAGTTTATGGGGGACAGGGGTTCGTGGCTATGGCTACACCTTC
cdr3_aa: CASSLWGTGVRGYGYTF

cdr3_length: 15
v_call: TRBV7-9
j_call: TRBJ2-2
clone_size: -
d_call: -
cdr3_nt: TGTGCCAGCAGCGCGCAGGGTGTGTGGACCGGGGAGCTGTTTTTT
cdr3_aa: CASSAQGVWTGELFF

cdr3_length: 14
v_call: TRBV6-1
j_call: TRBJ2-7
clone_size: -
d_call: -
cdr3_nt: TGTGCCAGCAGGTTACAGGGCTCCTCTACGGAGCAGTACTTC
cdr3_aa: CASRLQGSSTEQYF

cdr3_length: 16
v_call: TRBV4-2
j_call: TRBJ2-5
clone_size: -
d_call: TRBD2
cdr3_nt: TGTGCCAGCAGCAGCGGGAGGATCATCTATGGAGAGACCCAGTACTTC
cdr3_aa: CASSSGRIIYGETQYF

cdr3_length: 16
v_call: TRBV11-3
j_call: TRBJ2-7
clone_size: -
d_call: TRBD2
cdr3_nt: TGTGCCAGCAGCCGGGCCGGGACTAGCGGGGGGGCAGAGCAGTACTTC
cdr3_aa: CASSRAGTSGGAEQYF

cdr3_length: 15
v_call: TRBV5-1
j_call: TRBJ2-3
clone_size: -
d_call: -
cdr3_nt: TGCGCCAGCAAAACCACTGCGGGCTACACAGATACGCAGTATTTT
cdr3_aa: CASKTTAGYTDTQYF

cdr3_length: 14
v_call: TRBV7-9
j_call: TRBJ1-1
clone_size: -
d_call: TRBD1
cdr3_nt: TGTGCCAGCAGCCTCCGACAGGGGAACACTGAAGCTTTCTTT
cdr3_aa: CASSLRQGNTEAFF

cdr3_length: 15
v_call: TRBV5-1
j_call: TRBJ1-3
clone_size: -
d_call: -
cdr3_nt: TGCGCCAGCAGCTTGGGCGGGCCCCCTGGAAACACCATATATTTT
cdr3_aa: CASSLGGPPGNTIYF

cdr3_length: 15
v_call: TRBV7-9
j_call: TRBJ1-6
clone_size: -
d_call: -
cdr3_nt: TGTGCCAGCAGTCTCTCTGGACAGCCTAATTCACCCCTCCACTTT
cdr3_aa: CASSLSGQPNSPLHF

cdr3_length: 15
v_call: TRBV19
j_call: TRBJ2-6
clone_size: -
d_call: TRBD1
cdr3_nt: TGTGCCACCAGGACAGGGAGCTCTGGGGCCAACGTCCTGACTTTC
cdr3_aa: CATRTGSSGANVLTF

cdr3_length: 16
v_call: TRBV11-2
j_call: TRBJ2-7
clone_size: -
d_call: -
cdr3_nt: TGTGCCAGCAGCCTGGGGATCGGGACTTTCCACTACGAGCAGTACTTC
cdr3_aa: CASSLGIGTFHYEQYF

cdr3_length: 14
v_call: TRBV6-1
j_call: TRBJ1-1
clone_size: -
d_call: TRBD1
cdr3_nt: TGTGCCAGCAGGCTAGACAGGGGGAACACTGAAGCTTTCTTT
cdr3_aa: CASRLDRGNTEAFF

cdr3_length: 15
v_call: TRBV18
j_call: TRBJ2-1
clone_size: -
d_call: -
cdr3_nt: TGTGCCAGCTCACCTGTTGTCGGGGGAGCTCCTGAGCAGTTCTTC
cdr3_aa: CASSPVVGGAPEQFF

cdr3_length: 15
v_call: TRBV5-4
j_call: TRBJ2-1
clone_size: -
d_call: TRBD2
cdr3_nt: TGTGCCAGCAGCTTGGAGGGAGGGCCCTACAATGAGCAGTTCTTC
cdr3_aa: CASSLEGGPYNEQFF

cdr3_length: 16
v_call: TRBV4-2
j_call: TRBJ1-5
clone_size: -
d_call: -
cdr3_nt: TGTGCCAGCAGCCAAGATCTACGAGGGGGGGATCAGCCCCAGCATTTT
cdr3_aa: CASSQDLRGGDQPQHF

cdr3_length: 16
v_call: TRBV23-1
j_call: TRBJ2-7
clone_size: -
d_call: TRBD1
cdr3_nt: TGCGCCAGCAGTCTCTTACCCCCTCAGGGGGCCCACGAGCAGTACTTC
cdr3_aa: CASSLLPPQGAHEQYF

cdr3_length: 16
v_call: TRBV15
j_call: TRBJ1-6
clone_size: -
d_call: -
cdr3_nt: TGTGCCACCAGCACCCCCAAAGGGGTATATAATTCACCCCTCCACTTT
cdr3_aa: CATSTPKGVYNSPLHF